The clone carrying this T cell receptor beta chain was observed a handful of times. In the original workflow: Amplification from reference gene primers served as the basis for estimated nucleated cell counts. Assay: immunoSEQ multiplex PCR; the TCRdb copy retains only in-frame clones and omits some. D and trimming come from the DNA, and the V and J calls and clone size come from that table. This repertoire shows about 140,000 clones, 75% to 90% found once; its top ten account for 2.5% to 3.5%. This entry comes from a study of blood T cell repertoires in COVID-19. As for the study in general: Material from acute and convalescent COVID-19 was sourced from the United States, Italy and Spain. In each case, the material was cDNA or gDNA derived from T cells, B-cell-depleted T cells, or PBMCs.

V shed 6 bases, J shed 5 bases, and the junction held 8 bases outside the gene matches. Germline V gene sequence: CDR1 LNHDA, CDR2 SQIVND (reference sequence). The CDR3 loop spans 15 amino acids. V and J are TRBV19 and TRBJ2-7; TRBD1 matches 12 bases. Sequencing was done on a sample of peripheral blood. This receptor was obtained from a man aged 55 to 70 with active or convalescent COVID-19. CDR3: CASRPSGQGADEQYF. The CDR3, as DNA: TGTGCCAGTAGACCCTCGGGACAGGGGGCCGACGAGCAGTACTTC.